One and the same sample provided the 5 T cell receptor beta chains below, sequenced in a study of monozygotic twins with inflammatory bowel disease (dated by TCRdb to between 2018 and 2021). The library was built by means of 5' RACE. TCRdb names Illumina HiSeq 2500 as the instrument used. TCRdb reprocessed the reads and lists each CDR3 protein sequence as a single entry, with no DNA. The table kept for this sample lists some 99,000 distinct CDR3 sequences. Around 12% of the sample belongs to the ten largest clones. The specimen was blood. These receptors were obtained from a human donor with ulcerative colitis or Crohn's disease, or a healthy co-twin of an affected twin (not recorded which).

The rearrangement joins TRBV7-8 to TRBJ2-1; TCRdb picks TRBD2, but there is no DNA to check that call. Germline CDR1 SGHVS, CDR2 FQNEAQ. The CDR3 totals 16 residues. This chain's CDR3 is CASSSWLAGPLDEQFF.

This clonotype is medium-sized by frequency. The chain carries TRBV12-3 or TRBV12-4 and TRBJ2-7. The CDR3 covers 13 residues. The CDR3 spells CASRVTGYGEQYF.

The V call is TRBV24-1, the J call TRBJ1-2; TCRdb's D call, TRBD1, is unchecked because there is no DNA. The CDR3 contains 17 residues. Per germline, CDR1 KGHDR and CDR2 SFDVKD. The chain's CDR3 is CATSDSIEGGGGYGYTF.

J is TRBJ2-2 and V is TRBV19; TCRdb reports TRBD2, a call that lacks DNA to check it against. The CDR3 has 13 amino acids. Germline CDR1 is LNHDA and CDR2 is SQIVND (reference sequence). The CDR3 loop reads CASSRTPTGELFF.

The genes are TRBV19 and TRBJ1-4. The CDR3 length is 15 residues. Per the germline V gene, CDR1 is LNHDA and CDR2 is SQIVND (reference sequence). The CDR3 here is CASRRTAATNEKLFF.